These 27 T cell receptor beta chains were all obtained from the same sample, sequenced in a study of T-cell memory formation after mild COVID-19. TCRdb processed the 5' RACE reads anew with MiXCR; each CDR3 protein has one entry. Among about 110,000 distinct CDR3 sequences, 9.5% to 15% were seen once, and the ten largest hold roughly 27%. Material for sequencing was PBMCs or a T cell subset sorted from them (not recorded which). All receptors come from an adult woman who had mild COVID-19 (a few samples of this study predate the infection). Cell type and time point are not known.

This clonotype occurred a few times. The chain recombines TRBV7-8 with TRBJ2-2; 8 nucleotides match TRBD1. J lost 4 bases, V lost 5 bases, and 3 bases had no gene match. CDR1 SGHVS and CDR2 FQNEAQ come from the germline V gene. CDR3 length: 14 residues. The CDR3 here is CASSDDRGTGELFF. CDR3 bases: TGTGCCAGCAGCGATGACAGGGGCACCGGGGAGCTGTTTTTT.

The rearrangement uses TRBV4-1 and TRBJ1-2; D not certain. V lost 4 bases, J lost 7 bases, and 10 bases lay in between. This CDR3 is built from 12 residues. Germline V gene sequence: CDR1 MGHRA, CDR2 YSYEKL. The CDR3 DNA reads as TGCGCCAGCAGCCCCCCTTTGGGTGGCTACACCTTC. This gives the protein CASSPPLGGYTF.

The CDR3 protein is CASSPTGTPYGYTF. The DNA for the CDR3 is TGTGCCAGCAGCCCGACCGGGACACCTTATGGCTACACCTTC. The rearrangement uses TRBV7-9 and TRBJ1-2; D perhaps matches TRBD1 (6 bases). V was pared by 5 bases and J by 5 bases, with 15 bases between. Germline V gives CDR1 SEHNR, CDR2 FQNEAQ (reference sequence). The CDR3 sequence is 14 residues long.

This clonotype was detected ten times or more. This CDR3 reads CASSGTGTYEQYF. CDR3 in DNA: TGTGCCAGCTCCGGGACAGGGACTTACGAGCAGTACTTC. The chain employs TRBV7-6 and TRBJ2-7, with 9 positions matching TRBD1. This CDR3 is 13 amino acids long. Germline CDR1 and CDR2: SGHVS and FNYEAQ. After removal of 8 bases from V and 4 bases from J, the junction contained 6 bases not matched to a gene.

This clonotype was observed a few times. This chain connects TRBV7-8 to TRBJ2-7; 13 bases map to TRBD2. Germline V gene data show CDR1 as SGHVS and CDR2 as FQNEAQ. This CDR3 comprises 15 residues. The junction had 4 bases not matched to a gene; V was cut back by 5 bases and J by 3 bases. In DNA, the CDR3 is TGTGCCAGCAGCGACAGGACTAGCGGGAGCTACGAGCAGTACTTC. Encoded protein: CASSDRTSGSYEQYF.

The V call is TRBV7-9, the J call TRBJ2-7; no reliable D call. The CDR3 loop spans 13 amino acids. V lost 5 bases, J lost 7 bases, and 15 bases lay in between. Germline lookup yields CDR1 SEHNR and CDR2 FQNEAQ (reference sequence). CDR3 sequence: CASSPPTSREQYF. The DNA of the CDR3 is TGTGCCAGCAGCCCCCCGACGTCTCGGGAGCAGTACTTC.

This clonotype was observed a few times. The rearrangement links TRBV7-3 to TRBJ2-5, with D perhaps TRBD1 or TRBD2 (5 bases each). Trimming shortened V by 2 bases and J by 2 bases, and 12 bases separated the two germline ends. The germline CDR1 and CDR2 sequences are SGHTA and FQGTGA. This CDR3 spans 15 amino acids. Here the CDR3 DNA reads TGTGCCAGCAGCTTATGGGGACGGGAACAAGAGACCCAGTACTTC. Translated, it gives CASSLWGREQETQYF.

V and J are TRBV15 and TRBJ2-5; 7 nucleotides agree with TRBD2. After removal of 6 bases from V and 5 bases from J, the junction contained 12 bases not matched to a gene. Germline CDR1 is LNHNV and CDR2 is YYDKDF (reference sequence). The CDR3 runs to 15 residues. The CDR3 loop reads CATSPGRAGMETQYF. The CDR3 region has the DNA TGTGCCACCAGTCCAGGCCGAGCGGGGATGGAGACCCAGTACTTC.

The chain is built from TRBV13 and TRBJ2-7; D may be TRBD1 or TRBD2 (5 bases each). Germline V lookup: CDR1 PRHDT, CDR2 FYEKMQ (reference sequence). V was cut by 5 bases and J by 7 bases, with 15 bases left in between. The CDR3 sequence is 13 residues long. The CDR3 is CASSPREGLEQYF. The CDR3 nucleotides read TGTGCCAGCAGCCCCCGAGAGGGGCTGGAGCAGTACTTC.

The chain has TRBV6-5 and TRBJ2-3; 11 bases are a match to TRBD2. V was pared by 5 bases and J by 5 bases, with 6 bases of the junction left unmatched. Germline CDR1 is MNHEY and CDR2 is SVGAGI. CDR3 length: 15 residues. The CDR3 region is CASSQLAGVVDTQYF. The CDR3 DNA reads TGTGCCAGCAGTCAACTAGCGGGAGTGGTAGATACGCAGTATTTT.

This clonotype occurred many times. The chain couples TRBV12-3 or TRBV12-4 to TRBJ2-7, with D perhaps TRBD1 (6 bases). This CDR3 contains 15 residues. V was trimmed by 5 bases and J by 4 bases, leaving 18 bases between them. The CDR3 here is CASSTLRGRGYEQYF. The DNA of the CDR3 is TGTGCCAGCAGTACCCTCCGGGGTAGGGGGTACGAGCAGTACTTC.

The rearrangement joins TRBV4-1 to TRBJ2-7, with D perhaps TRBD1 (5 bases). Germline assignment: CDR1 MGHRA and CDR2 YSYEKL. The CDR3 sequence is 14 residues long. V dropped 1 base and J dropped 2 bases, with 9 bases sitting between them. CDR3 in amino acids: CASSQVDSTYEQYF. DNA of the CDR3: TGCGCCAGCAGCCAAGTCGACAGTACCTACGAGCAGTACTTC.

This clonotype was seen a few times. The rearrangement links TRBV12-3 or TRBV12-4 to TRBJ1-2; D is ambiguous. Trimming cost V 6 bases and J 2 bases, with 10 bases left between them. The CDR3 is made up of 13 amino acids. CDR3 in amino acids: CASRDTENYGYTF. The CDR3 DNA follows: TGTGCCAGCAGGGATACAGAGAACTATGGCTACACCTTC.

This clonotype was seen more than once but under ten times. CDR3 nucleotide sequence: TGCAGTGCTAGAGATCGACTAGCAGAGACCCAGTACTTC. Amino acids: CSARDRLAETQYF. V is TRBV20-1 and J is TRBJ2-5, with 7 bases aligning to TRBD2. CDR3 length: 13 residues. The junction had 2 bases not matched to a gene; V was cut back by 0 bases and J by 4 bases. Germline V CDR1 and CDR2: DFQATT, SNEGSKA (reference sequence).

This clonotype came up a few times. The chain employs TRBV5-6 and TRBJ2-1; D uncertain. Trimming shortened V by 2 bases and J by 7 bases, and 16 bases separated the two germline ends. CDR3 length: 15 amino acids. Germline CDR1 reads SGHDT; CDR2 reads YYEEEE. CDR3 nucleotide sequence: TGTGCCAGCAGCTTAGGAAACAGTGGGCCTAATGAGCAGTTCTTC. As protein: CASSLGNSGPNEQFF.

The V gene is TRBV4-1, the J gene TRBJ2-1; TRBD1 matches at 8 bases. Germline V gene lookup returns CDR1 MGHRA and CDR2 YSYEKL. CDR3 length: 15 residues. Trimming took 8 bases from V and 2 from J; bases not matched to a gene: 8. CDR3 nucleotide sequence: TGCGCCAGCGGGCTCGACAGGGGTCCCTACAATGAGCAGTTCTTC. Its protein is CASGLDRGPYNEQFF.

This clonotype appeared a single time. The rearrangement joins TRBV6-2 or TRBV6-3 to TRBJ1-1, with D possibly matching TRBD1 (6 bases). Trimming removed 7 bases from V and 1 base from J, with 16 bases in between. Per germline, CDR1 MNHEY and CDR2 SVGEGT. This CDR3 spans 15 amino acids. CDR3 bases: TGTGCCAGCAATGGTCCCATCAGGGGGAACACTGAAGCTTTCTTT. Translation: CASNGPIRGNTEAFF.

This clonotype showed up just a few times. The chain is built from TRBV7-2 and TRBJ2-7, with TRBD2 identical over 9 bases. Germline V gene sequence: CDR1 SGHTA, CDR2 FQGNSA. J gave up 3 bases and V 3 bases, and 3 bases lay outside the gene matches. The CDR3 loop spans 14 amino acids. In DNA, the CDR3 is TGTGCCAGCAGCTTGGGACTAGCCAGCTACGAGCAGTACTTC. Translated, it gives CASSLGLASYEQYF. The full variable domain, in which reference TRBV7-2 and TRBJ2-7 provide the parts outside the CDR3, is GAGVSQSPSNKVTEKGKDVELRCDPISGHTALYWYRQSLGQGLEFLIYFQGNSAPDKSGLPSDRFSAERTGGSVSTLTIQRTQQEDSAVYLCASSLGLASYEQYFGPGTRLTVT.

In its sample, this clonotype was seen many times. The chain couples TRBV7-9 to TRBJ2-7; D unresolved. Trimming pared 5 bases from V and 5 bases from J, leaving 13 bases between. Germline CDR1 reads SEHNR; CDR2 reads FQNEAQ (reference sequence). This CDR3 has 13 residues. The CDR3, as DNA: TGTGCCAGCAGCCAAAGCCCGAGAGACGAGCAGTACTTC. Amino acids: CASSQSPRDEQYF.

V and J are TRBV4-1 and TRBJ2-1, with D hard to call. The CDR3 spans 12 residues. V lost 3 bases, J lost 2 bases, and 2 bases lay in between. Germline V gene lookup returns CDR1 MGHRA and CDR2 YSYEKL. The CDR3 region has the DNA TGCGCCAGCAGCCATACCTACAATGAGCAGTTCTTC. Protein sequence: CASSHTYNEQFF.

This chain connects TRBV10-3 to TRBJ2-7, with D perhaps given as TRBD1 or TRBD2 (5 bases each). CDR1 is ENHRY, CDR2 SYGVKD, per germline. This CDR3 comprises 14 residues. V was cut by 10 bases and J by 0 bases, with 16 bases left in between. The CDR3 coding sequence is TGTGCCACCCTTGGGACGTTGAGCTCCTACGAGCAGTACTTC. Translated: CATLGTLSSYEQYF.

There are many counts of this clonotype. The CDR3 spells CASSFGDTYNEQFF. The CDR3 DNA reads as TGCGCCAGCAGTTTTGGGGACACCTACAATGAGCAGTTCTTC. The V and J genes are TRBV5-1 and TRBJ2-1, with TRBD1 as a possible D gene (6 bases). Per the germline V gene, CDR1 is SGHRS and CDR2 is YFSETQ. The CDR3 contains 14 residues. V lost 5 bases and J lost 2, with 11 bases in between.

This clonotype has a handful of counts. The chain has TRBV6-2 or TRBV6-3 and TRBJ2-1, with 9 bases matching TRBD1. This CDR3 region has 15 residues. The J segment lost 7 bases and the V segment lost 2 bases, leaving 6 bases of the junction unmatched. Germline V gene data show CDR1 as MNHEY and CDR2 as SVGEGT. The CDR3 DNA sequence: TGTGCCAGCAGTTACCCCCTCGGGACAGGGAATGAGCAGTTCTTC. Amino acids: CASSYPLGTGNEQFF.

This clonotype was counted only a few times. The chain employs TRBV4-3 and TRBJ1-1; no reliable D call. Trimming removed 0 bases from V and 6 bases from J, with 11 bases in between. CDR3 size: 14 residues. Germline V lookup: CDR1 LGHNA, CDR2 YSLEER. The CDR3 region has the DNA TGCGCCAGCAGCCAAGATTTGGCAGCCCCTGAAGCTTTCTTT. Encoded protein: CASSQDLAAPEAFF.

This clonotype occurred many times. The chain employs TRBV12-3 or TRBV12-4 and TRBJ2-5; a possible D gene is TRBD2 (5 bases). The CDR3 is 16 residues long. V lost 4 bases and J 2 bases, leaving 17 bases between the germline ends. For the CDR3, the DNA is TGTGCCAGCAGTTCTTTTTTCGGGGTGCCGCAAGAGACCCAGTACTTC. Translated, it gives CASSSFFGVPQETQYF.

The CDR3 is CASASGSTSTDTQYF. The CDR3 DNA follows: TGTGCCAGCGCTAGCGGGAGTACTAGCACAGATACGCAGTATTTT. The V call is TRBV6-5, the J call TRBJ2-3, with TRBD2 matching over 10 bases. The germline gives CDR1 MNHEY, CDR2 SVGAGI. V trimming: 8 bases; J trimming: 0 bases; junction bases outside the gene matches: 5. The CDR3 totals 15 residues.

Comments on this clonotype: A much more abundant neighbour one base away suggests this may be a read error. This rearrangement joins TRBV30 to TRBJ2-7; 7 bases match TRBD2. Germline lookup yields CDR1 GTSNPN and CDR2 SVGIG (reference sequence). The CDR3 runs 13 residues. The CDR3 DNA sequence: TGTGCTCGGACACTAGCGTGGTCCGGCGAGCAGTACTTC. Its translation is CARTLAWSGEQYF.